A single sample gave rise to the 3 T cell receptor beta chains below, sequenced in a study of low-dose radiotherapy and immunotherapy resistance in tumors. Documented time point: after trial treatment. Treatment denoted: LDRT plus nivolumab, ipilimumab, low-dose cyclophosphamide and aspirin (RACIN trial). Gene-specific TRAV and TRBV primers were used for first-strand cDNA, covering alpha and beta chains. PCR amplification of the TCRs was performed with Phusion for approximately 20 PCR cycles, and it relied on a constant-region primer together with a V-primer adapter. TCRdb processed the reads anew with MiXCR; each CDR3 protein has one entry. The data show 100,000 or so distinct CDR3 sequences, with around 21% seen just once and about 4% held by the top ten. Sample: PBMCs, taken after low-dose radiotherapy plus immunotherapy. The receptors here all came from a male donor with prostate cancer.

This clonotype was picked up many times. This chain connects TRBV20-1 to TRBJ1-1, with 7 nucleotides matching TRBD1. The CDR3 runs 17 residues. Germline CDR1 reads DFQATT; CDR2 reads SNEGSKA (reference sequence). V lost 0 bases and J lost 7; bases outside the gene matches: 17. The CDR3 DNA sequence: TGCAGTGCTAGAGACGTGACAGGGAGTTCGGGGGGCTATGAAGCTTTCTTT. As protein: CSARDVTGSSGGYEAFF.

A few counts support this clonotype. The chain has TRBV11-3 and TRBJ2-3; 7 bases are shared with TRBD2. This CDR3 is built from 15 residues. Trimming at V came to 1 base and at J to 5 bases, leaving 6 bases not matched to a gene. Germline V gene lookup returns CDR1 SGHNT and CDR2 YENEEA. CDR3 sequence (DNA): TGTGCCAGCAGCTTAGCCCCAGCGGGGAGAGATACGCAGTATTTT. Translation gives CASSLAPAGRDTQYF.

The chain is built from TRBV2 and TRBJ1-2; no clear D gene. This CDR3 spans 14 amino acids. The germline CDR1 and CDR2 sequences are SNHLY and FYNNEI. Trimming took 8 bases from V and 4 from J, leaving 17 bases between them. CDR3 amino acids: CASGGIGGSYGYTF. The CDR3 DNA sequence: TGTGCCAGCGGAGGTATTGGCGGGAGCTATGGCTACACCTTC.